This T cell receptor beta chain emerged from a study of blood T cells in healthy people across ages. Whole-study results and caveats: Higher diversity, along with more naive CD4+ cells, distinguished long-lived donors from aged donors.

Concerning this clonotype: Antigen specificity is unknown. A much larger clone differs from this one at a single base, so this may be a read error.

The germline V and J ends were trimmed by 5 bases and 4 bases, with 15 bases remaining between them. The CDR3 contains 14 residues. A second PCR of about 6 to 11 cycles used a sample-barcoded 5' primer and a J-beta primer mix. TCRdb analysed the 5' RACE reads with MiXCR anew, one entry per CDR3 protein. The table has over 600,000 distinct CDR3 sequences, more than 35% seen once; the top ten hold over 15%. Those donating, healthy Caucasian individuals from Russia, were aged about 6 to 100. The source material was blood. The chain recombines TRBV12-3 or TRBV12-4 with TRBJ2-7, with D possibly TRBD1 on 7 matching bases. The receptor comes from a man older than 75 in good health. DNA for the CDR3: TGTGCCAGCAGTGCCCGACAGGGAGGTTACGAGCAGTACTTC. It is translated as CASSARQGGYEQYF.